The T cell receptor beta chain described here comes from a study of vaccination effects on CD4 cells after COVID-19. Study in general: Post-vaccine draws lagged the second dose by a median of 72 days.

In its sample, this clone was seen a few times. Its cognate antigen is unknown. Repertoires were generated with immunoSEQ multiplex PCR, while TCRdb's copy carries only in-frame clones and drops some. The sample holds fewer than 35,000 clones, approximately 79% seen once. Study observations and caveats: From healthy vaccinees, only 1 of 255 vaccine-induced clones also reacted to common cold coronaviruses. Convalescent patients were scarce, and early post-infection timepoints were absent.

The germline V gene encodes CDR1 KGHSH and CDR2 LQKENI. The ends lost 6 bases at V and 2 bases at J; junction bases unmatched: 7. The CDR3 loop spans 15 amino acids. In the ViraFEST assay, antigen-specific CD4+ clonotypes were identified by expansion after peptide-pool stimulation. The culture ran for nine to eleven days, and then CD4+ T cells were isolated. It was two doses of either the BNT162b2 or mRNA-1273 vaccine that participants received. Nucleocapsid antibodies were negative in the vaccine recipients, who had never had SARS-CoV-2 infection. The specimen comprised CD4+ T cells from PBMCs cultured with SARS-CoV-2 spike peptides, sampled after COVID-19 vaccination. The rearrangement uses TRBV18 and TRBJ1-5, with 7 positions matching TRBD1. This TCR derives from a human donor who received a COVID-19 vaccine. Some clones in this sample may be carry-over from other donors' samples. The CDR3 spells CASSSGGRGNQPQHF. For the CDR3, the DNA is TGTGCCAGCTCGTCAGGGGGGAGGGGCAATCAGCCCCAGCATTTT.